This paragraph reports one T cell receptor beta chain. This sample is drawn from a study of blood T cell repertoires in COVID-19. Sequencing used immunoSEQ multiplex PCR; TCRdb keeps in-frame clones, though not all of them. The data hold roughly 190,000 clones, with around nine tenths observed a single time. The CDR3 is 13 residues long. Per the germline V gene, CDR1 is MNHNY and CDR2 is SVGAGI (reference sequence). V dropped 7 bases and J dropped 7; count of bases not matched to a gene: 7. The clonotype comes from a man aged 30 to 39 with acute or convalescent COVID-19. The chain is built from TRBV6-6 and TRBJ1-2; 9 positions agree with TRBD1. Material: peripheral blood. The CDR3 region has the DNA TGTGCCAGCACCGTACAGGGGGCTGGTGGCTACACCTTC. Its protein is CASTVQGAGGYTF.